The 4 T cell receptor beta chains in this list originate from one sample, sequenced in a study of graft-versus-host responses after intestinal transplantation. The antigens of these receptors remain unknown. The protocol was immunoSEQ multiplex PCR, while the TCRdb copy is restricted to in-frame clones and leaves out a portion. The sample lists 85,000 to 100,000 clones; approximately 90% were seen once. The specimen was unstimulated CD4+ T cells sorted from spleen or lymph node cells, collected before transplant. The receptors shown here come from a human donor who was the organ donor for an intestinal transplant.

The V gene is TRBV29-1, the J gene TRBJ2-5; weak D call: TRBD2 (5 bases). CDR3 size: 12 residues. V lost 4 bases and J lost 0, with 6 bases in between. CDR1 is SQVTM and CDR2 is ANQGSEA in the germline V gene. CDR3 sequence (DNA): TGCAGCGTTGTGCGGGACCAAGAGACCCAGTACTTC. Translated, it gives CSVVRDQETQYF. Full variable domain (outside the CDR3, taken from reference TRBV29-1 and TRBJ2-5): SAVISQKPSRDICQRGTSLTIQCQVDSQVTMMFWYRQQPGQSLTLIATANQGSEATYESGFVIDKFPISRPNLTFSTLTVSNMSPEDSSIYLCSVVRDQETQYFGPGTRLLVL.

This clone has just one count. The chain links TRBV6-1 to TRBJ1-2, with 7 positions matching TRBD1. The germline CDR1 and CDR2 sequences are MNHNS and SASEGT. The CDR3 consists of 16 residues. The V and J ends lost 3 bases and 4 bases, in that order; junction bases with no gene match: 11. In DNA, the CDR3 is TGTGCCAGCAGTGAGAATAAGGACAGGCCCCTCTATGGCTACACCTTC. This encodes CASSENKDRPLYGYTF.

This chain uses TRBV7-9 with TRBJ1-4; 7 bases match TRBD1. Germline loops: CDR1 SEHNR, CDR2 FQNEAQ (reference sequence). The CDR3 contains 18 residues. V shed 2 bases and J 0 bases; nucleotides not matched to a gene: 9. This chain's CDR3 is CASSLRTGALPTNEKLFF. CDR3 nucleotide sequence: TGTGCCAGCAGCTTAAGAACAGGGGCCCTTCCAACTAATGAAAAACTGTTTTTT.

The chain is built from TRBV5-6 and TRBJ2-3; D is ambiguous. The V gene lost 3 bases and the J gene lost 2 bases, with 13 bases spanning the gap. Per germline, CDR1 SGHDT and CDR2 YYEEEE. This CDR3 is built from 15 residues. CDR3 DNA: TGTGCCAGCAGCTCCACCGAGACTTACACAGATACGCAGTATTTT. Translating it yields CASSSTETYTDTQYF.